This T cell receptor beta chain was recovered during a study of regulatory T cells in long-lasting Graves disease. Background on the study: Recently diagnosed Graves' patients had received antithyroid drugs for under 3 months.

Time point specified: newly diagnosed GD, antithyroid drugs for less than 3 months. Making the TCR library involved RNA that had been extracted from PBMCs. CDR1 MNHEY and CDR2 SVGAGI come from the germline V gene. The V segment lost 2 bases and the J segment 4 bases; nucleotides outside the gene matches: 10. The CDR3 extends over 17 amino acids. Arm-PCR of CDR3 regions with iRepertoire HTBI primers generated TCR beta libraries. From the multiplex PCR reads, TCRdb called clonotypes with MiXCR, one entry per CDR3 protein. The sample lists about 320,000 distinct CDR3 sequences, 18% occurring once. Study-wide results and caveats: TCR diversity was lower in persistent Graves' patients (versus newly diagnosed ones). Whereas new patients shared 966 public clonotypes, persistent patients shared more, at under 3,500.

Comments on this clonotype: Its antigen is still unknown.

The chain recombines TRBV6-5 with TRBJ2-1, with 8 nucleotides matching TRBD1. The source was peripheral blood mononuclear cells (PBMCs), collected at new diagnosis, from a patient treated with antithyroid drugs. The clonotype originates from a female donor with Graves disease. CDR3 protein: CASSYLGQGEGYNEQFF. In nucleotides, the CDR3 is TGTGCCAGCAGTTACCTCGGACAGGGCGAAGGATACAATGAGCAGTTCTTC.